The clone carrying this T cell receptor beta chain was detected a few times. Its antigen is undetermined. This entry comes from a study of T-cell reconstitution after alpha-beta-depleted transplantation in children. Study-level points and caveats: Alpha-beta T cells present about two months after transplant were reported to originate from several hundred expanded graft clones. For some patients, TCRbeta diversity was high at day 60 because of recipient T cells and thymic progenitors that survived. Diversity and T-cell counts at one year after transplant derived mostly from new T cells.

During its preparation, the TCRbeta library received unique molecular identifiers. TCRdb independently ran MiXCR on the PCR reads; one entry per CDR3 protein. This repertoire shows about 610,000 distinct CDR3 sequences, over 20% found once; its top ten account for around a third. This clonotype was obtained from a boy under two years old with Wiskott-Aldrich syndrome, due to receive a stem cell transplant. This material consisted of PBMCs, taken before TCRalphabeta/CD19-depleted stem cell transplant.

The CDR3 DNA sequence: TGCGCCAGCAGCTTGTCCGTAGCGGGATCCGAAGAGACCCAGTACTTC. This codes for CASSLSVAGSEETQYF. The V call is TRBV5-1, the J call TRBJ2-5, with 8 bases matching TRBD2. The germline V gene has CDR1 SGHRS and CDR2 YFSETQ. The CDR3 is 16 residues long. V lost 1 base to trimming and J lost 3 bases; unmatched junction nucleotides: 8.